This T cell receptor beta chain was documented in a study of cytomegalovirus exposure and HLA in healthy donors. Study-wide background: The study placed over 65% of its 398 genotyped donors in the Caucasian-associated ancestry cluster.

Germline V gives CDR1 SGHNT, CDR2 YYREEE (reference sequence). The CDR3 extends over 14 amino acids. Trimming removed 0 bases at V and 9 bases at J, with 13 bases between. PCR employed 60 Vbeta and 13 Jbeta primers. Clones were read by immunoSEQ multiplex PCR, and TCRdb kept only the in-frame ones, dropping some. There are 150,000 to 180,000 clones in the sample; approximately 80% occur only once, and over 3% lies in the top ten. Only a few counts were recorded for this clone. The source of this sequence is a woman aged 40 to 50 in good health and CMV-seronegative. The sequencing sample was made of PBMCs. The V gene is TRBV5-4, the J gene TRBJ2-1; unclear D gene. CDR3 bases: TGTGCCAGCAGCTTGGGGCTCAAGTTAGCTGAGCAGTTCTTC. Residues: CASSLGLKLAEQFF.